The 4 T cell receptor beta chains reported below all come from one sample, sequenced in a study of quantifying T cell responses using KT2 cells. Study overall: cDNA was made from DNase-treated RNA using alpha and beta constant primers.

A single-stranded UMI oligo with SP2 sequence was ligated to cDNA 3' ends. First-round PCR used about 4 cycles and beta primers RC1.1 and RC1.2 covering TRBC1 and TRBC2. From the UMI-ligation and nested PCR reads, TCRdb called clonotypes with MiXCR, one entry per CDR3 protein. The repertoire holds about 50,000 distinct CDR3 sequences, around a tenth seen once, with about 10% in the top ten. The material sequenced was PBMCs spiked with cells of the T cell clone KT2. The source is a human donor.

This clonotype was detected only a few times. This CDR3 reads CATQQQHYNEQFF. CDR3 nucleotides: TGTGCCACCCAACAGCAACACTACAATGAGCAGTTCTTC. The genes are TRBV12-3 or TRBV12-4 and TRBJ2-1; D is undetermined. CDR3 length: 13 amino acids. The germline V and J ends were trimmed by 10 bases and 3 bases, with 13 bases remaining between them.

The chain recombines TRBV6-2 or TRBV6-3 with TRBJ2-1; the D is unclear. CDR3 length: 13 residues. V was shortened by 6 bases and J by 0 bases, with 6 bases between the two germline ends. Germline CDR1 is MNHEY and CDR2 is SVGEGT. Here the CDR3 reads CASSPFSYNEQFF. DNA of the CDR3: TGTGCCAGCAGCCCATTCTCCTACAATGAGCAGTTCTTC.

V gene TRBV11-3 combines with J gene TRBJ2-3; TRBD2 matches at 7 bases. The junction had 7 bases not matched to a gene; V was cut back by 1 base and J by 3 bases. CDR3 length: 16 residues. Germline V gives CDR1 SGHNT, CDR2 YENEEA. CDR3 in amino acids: CASSLGLRERTDTQYF. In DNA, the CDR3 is TGTGCCAGCAGCTTAGGGTTGCGGGAGAGGACAGATACGCAGTATTTT.

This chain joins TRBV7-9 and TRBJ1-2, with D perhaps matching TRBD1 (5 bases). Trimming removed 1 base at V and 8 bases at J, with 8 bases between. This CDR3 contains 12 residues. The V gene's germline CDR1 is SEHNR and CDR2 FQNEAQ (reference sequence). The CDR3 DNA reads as TGTGCCAGCAGCTTAGTGGAGGGGGGCTACACCTTC. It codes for CASSLVEGGYTF.